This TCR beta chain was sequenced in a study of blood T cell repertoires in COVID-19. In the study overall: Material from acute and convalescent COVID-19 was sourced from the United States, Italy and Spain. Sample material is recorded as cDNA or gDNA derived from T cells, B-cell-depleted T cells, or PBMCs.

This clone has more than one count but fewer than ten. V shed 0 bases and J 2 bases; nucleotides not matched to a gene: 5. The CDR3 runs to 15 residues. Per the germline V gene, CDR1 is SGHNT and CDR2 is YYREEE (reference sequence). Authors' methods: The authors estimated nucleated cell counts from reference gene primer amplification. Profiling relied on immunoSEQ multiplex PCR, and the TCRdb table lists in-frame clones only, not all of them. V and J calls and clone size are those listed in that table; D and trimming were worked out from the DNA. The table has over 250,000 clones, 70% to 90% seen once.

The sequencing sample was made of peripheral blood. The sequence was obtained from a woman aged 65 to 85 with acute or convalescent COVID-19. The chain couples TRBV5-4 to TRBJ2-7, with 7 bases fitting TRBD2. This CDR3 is CASSLGGAGAYEQYF. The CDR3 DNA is TGTGCCAGCAGCTTGGGAGGCGCGGGGGCCTACGAGCAGTACTTC.